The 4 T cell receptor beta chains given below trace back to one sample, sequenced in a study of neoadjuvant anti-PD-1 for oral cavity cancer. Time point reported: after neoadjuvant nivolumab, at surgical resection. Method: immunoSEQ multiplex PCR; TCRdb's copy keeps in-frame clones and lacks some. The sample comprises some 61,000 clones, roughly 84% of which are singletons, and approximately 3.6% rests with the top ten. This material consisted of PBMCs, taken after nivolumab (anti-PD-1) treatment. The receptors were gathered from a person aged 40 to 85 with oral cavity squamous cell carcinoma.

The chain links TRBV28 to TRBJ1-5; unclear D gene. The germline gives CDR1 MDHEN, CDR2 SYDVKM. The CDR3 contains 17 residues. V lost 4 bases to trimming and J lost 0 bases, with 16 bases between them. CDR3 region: CASSSRPGSYSNQPQHF. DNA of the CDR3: TGTGCCAGCAGTTCCCGGCCAGGTTCCTATAGCAATCAGCCCCAGCATTTT.

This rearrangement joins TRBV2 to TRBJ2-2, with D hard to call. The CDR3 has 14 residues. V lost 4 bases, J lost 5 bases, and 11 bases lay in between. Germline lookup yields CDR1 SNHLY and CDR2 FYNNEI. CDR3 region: CASSATVSTGELFF. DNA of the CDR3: TGTGCCAGCAGTGCTACAGTCTCAACCGGGGAGCTGTTTTTT.

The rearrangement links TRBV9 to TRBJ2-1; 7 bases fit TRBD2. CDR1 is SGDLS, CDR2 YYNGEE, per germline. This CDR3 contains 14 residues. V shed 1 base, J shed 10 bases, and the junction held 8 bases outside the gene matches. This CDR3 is CASSVWWEGREQFF. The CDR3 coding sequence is TGTGCCAGCAGCGTATGGTGGGAGGGCCGCGAGCAGTTCTTC.

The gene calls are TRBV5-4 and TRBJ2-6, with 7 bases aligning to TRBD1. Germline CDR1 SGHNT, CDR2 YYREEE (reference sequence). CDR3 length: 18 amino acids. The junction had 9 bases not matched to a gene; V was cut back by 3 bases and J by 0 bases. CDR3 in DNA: TGTGCCAGCAGCTCTCCGGGACAGTTCAGCTCTGGGGCCAACGTCCTGACTTTC. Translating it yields CASSSPGQFSSGANVLTF.